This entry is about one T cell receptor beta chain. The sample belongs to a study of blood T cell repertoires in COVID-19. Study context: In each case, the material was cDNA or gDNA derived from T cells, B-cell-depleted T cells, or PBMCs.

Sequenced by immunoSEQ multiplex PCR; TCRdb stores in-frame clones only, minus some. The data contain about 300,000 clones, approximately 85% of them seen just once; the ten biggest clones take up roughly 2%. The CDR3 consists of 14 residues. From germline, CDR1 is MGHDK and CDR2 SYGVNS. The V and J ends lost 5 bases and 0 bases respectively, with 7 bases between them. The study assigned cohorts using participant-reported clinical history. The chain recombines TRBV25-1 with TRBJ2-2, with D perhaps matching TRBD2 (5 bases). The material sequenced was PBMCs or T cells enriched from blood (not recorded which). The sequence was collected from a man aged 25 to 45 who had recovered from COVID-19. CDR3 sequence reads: CASSRRTNTGELFF. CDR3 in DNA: TGTGCCAGCAGTCGGAGGACGAACACCGGGGAGCTGTTTTTT.